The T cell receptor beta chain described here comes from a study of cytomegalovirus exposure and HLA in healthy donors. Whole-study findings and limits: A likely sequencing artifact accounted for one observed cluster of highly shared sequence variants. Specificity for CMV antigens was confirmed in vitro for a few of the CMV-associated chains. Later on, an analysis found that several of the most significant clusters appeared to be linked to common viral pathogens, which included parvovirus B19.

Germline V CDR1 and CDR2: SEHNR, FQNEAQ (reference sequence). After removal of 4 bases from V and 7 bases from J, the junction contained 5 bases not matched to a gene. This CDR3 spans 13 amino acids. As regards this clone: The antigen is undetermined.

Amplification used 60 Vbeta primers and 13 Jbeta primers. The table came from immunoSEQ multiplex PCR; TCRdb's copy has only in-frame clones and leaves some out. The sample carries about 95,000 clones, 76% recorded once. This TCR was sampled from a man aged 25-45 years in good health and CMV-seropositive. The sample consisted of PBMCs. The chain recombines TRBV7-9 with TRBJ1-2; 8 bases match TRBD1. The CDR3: CASSSDRGSGYTF. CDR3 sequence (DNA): TGTGCCAGCAGCTCTGACAGGGGCAGTGGCTACACCTTC. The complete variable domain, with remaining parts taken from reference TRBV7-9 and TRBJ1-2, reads DTGVSQNPRHKITKRGQNVTFRCDPISEHNRLYWYRQTLGQGPEFLTYFQNEAQLEKSRLLSDRFSAERPKGSFSTLEIQRTEQGDSAMYLCASSSDRGSGYTFGSGTRLTVV.